The next 6 T cell receptor beta chains were all read from a single sample in a study of blood T cell repertoires in COVID-19 (TCRdb year 2020). The protocol used for the library was the immunoSEQ multiplex PCR assay. TCRdb re-hosts the immuneACCESS table, in-frame sequences only. Its copies lack some clones; in the studies checked, an unresolved V gene accounts for under half of them, and the cause for the rest is not known. This sample comprises fewer than 130,000 clones, 75% to 90% of them detected only once. The ten top clones hold approximately 30% of the sample. The sequenced sample was peripheral blood. These receptors were collected from a woman aged 80 or older with acute or convalescent COVID-19.

This chain joins TRBV6-4 and TRBJ2-1, with 9 bases identical to TRBD1. The CDR3 consists of 16 residues. Germline V lookup: CDR1 MRHNA, CDR2 SNTAGT. V gave up 2 bases and J gave up 7 bases; unmatched junction bases: 9. CDR3 sequence (DNA): TGTGCCAGCAGTGACACCAAAGGGACAGGGAGAAATGAGCAGTTCTTC. Translated: CASSDTKGTGRNEQFF.

This chain joins TRBV30 and TRBJ1-2, with TRBD1 matching over 7 bases. Losses at the gene ends were 3 bases for V and 5 bases for J; bases not matched to a gene: 15. The V gene's germline CDR1 is GTSNPN and CDR2 SVGIG (reference sequence). The CDR3 contains 16 residues. The CDR3 sequence: CAWSLSPGQTTYGYTF. DNA of the CDR3: TGTGCCTGGAGCCTGTCCCCGGGACAGACCACATATGGCTACACCTTC.

For the CDR3, the DNA is TGTGCCAGCAGCAAAGCGCTCCCCCGGCGGGGCGGCACTGAAGCTTTCTTT. Amino acids: CASSKALPRRGGTEAFF. V is TRBV21-1 and J is TRBJ1-1. TRBV21-1 has pseudogene status. CDR3 length: 17 residues.

The rearrangement joins TRBV14 to TRBJ2-3; possibly TRBD2 for D (5 bases). Germline CDR1 SGHDN, CDR2 FVKESK. V dropped 3 bases and J dropped 1 base, with 5 bases sitting between them. The CDR3 is made up of 13 amino acids. CDR3 sequence: CASSHGGTDTQYF. CDR3 nucleotide sequence: TGTGCCAGCAGCCACGGGGGCACAGATACGCAGTATTTT. The entire variable domain, with the rest obtained from reference TRBV14 and TRBJ2-3, is as follows: EAGVTQFPSHSVIEKGQTVTLRCDPISGHDNLYWYRRVMGKEIKFLLHFVKESKQDESGMPNNRFLAERTGGTYSTLKVQPAELEDSGVYFCASSHGGTDTQYFGPGTRLTVL.

This chain uses TRBV4-1 with TRBJ1-6; no clear D. CDR1 is MGHRA, CDR2 YSYEKL, per germline. This CDR3 contains 12 residues. V dropped 1 base and J dropped 14 bases, with 9 bases sitting between them. The CDR3 sequence is CASSQVGLSLHF. The CDR3 DNA follows: TGCGCCAGCAGCCAAGTCGGGTTATCCCTCCACTTT.

This chain links TRBV2 with TRBJ2-5; no definite D call. The CDR3 extends over 14 amino acids. Germline V lookup: CDR1 SNHLY, CDR2 FYNNEI. Trimming left V 1 base short and J 4 bases short, with 10 bases between. CDR3 sequence (DNA): TGTGCCAGCAGTGAAGGCGGTCCCCCAGAGACCCAGTACTTC. Its translation: CASSEGGPPETQYF.